This TCR beta chain was profiled in a study of HIV-infected patients and healthy controls (dated by TCRdb to the mid-2010s). Broadly, across the study: CD4 counts were modestly but significantly increased in 14 of 16 patients after three months of therapy, but they remained below normal ranges. CD8 counts showed no consistent shift during early therapy, whereas the CD4:CD8 ratio rose slightly. An undetectable viral load was attained by 11 of 16 patients by the second bleed and by all patients after a further year of therapy. Relative to controls, total CDR3 counts per chain did not differ significantly, and patients lacked overall T-cell lymphocytopenia. The question the study tested was whether immune perturbation and reconstitution could be captured by deep TCR repertoire sequencing of small blood samples from HIV patients. Points the paper makes about the study in general: Processing was restricted to sixteen HIV-infected individuals, which the authors judged to be a major constraint on the generalizability of the findings. Differing numbers of distinct sequences in patients and controls hindered comparison, and size-matching assigned excessive weight to rare events in the HIV-infected data. Donor HLA types were not determined in the study. In the samples, alpha-beta chain pairing was left undetermined. MAIT cell alpha-chain CDR3s were present at high frequency in healthy controls but severely depleted in HIV+ repertoires. Compared with untreated HIV+ repertoires, healthy control repertoires had roughly threefold more distinct CDR3s and a higher Shannon diversity. Both the Jaccard index and the count of highly shared sequences showed that healthy controls shared more CDR3s between individuals than HIV+ patients did. Using whole blood restricted sequencing depth and prevented separating the dynamics of distinct T-cell subpopulations. Size-matched repertoire data did not replicate the apparent post-therapy recovery of the Gini index in HIV-infected patients. Compared with controls, HIV-infected patients showed significantly different mean usage of eight alpha and eight beta V genes. Most CMV-associated CDR3s became more frequent during therapy, although their change was not significant, whereas HIV-associated CDR3s showed a significant decrease in frequency. The observed differences in diversity were not explained by the slight differences in age and sex profiles between the study cohorts. Significantly higher mean Gini indices were seen in HIV-infected repertoires than in controls, possibly reflecting oligoclonality.

Whole blood was used without fractionating the cells, so the repertoire represented all peripheral T cells without sorting. For RNA extraction, 2 to 3 ml of peripheral blood was collected into Tempus tubes. HIV-infected adults not yet given antiretroviral therapy and scheduled to start treatment were recruited, and the first sixteen eligible patients underwent processing. Treatment interruptions were among the grounds for excluding patients from enrollment, as were febrile or AIDS-related illness, tumors, hepatitis B or C coinfection, immunomodulatory therapy and recent vaccination. The TURBO-DNase kit was used to remove leftover genomic DNA, and GLOBINclear was used to deplete globin mRNA. The study collected pretreatment blood from HIV-infected patients just before antiretroviral therapy was started. 500 ng RNA was reverse transcribed with SuperScript III using primers against the alpha and beta constant regions. Separate libraries for the alpha and beta chains were generated through chain-specific third strand synthesis that incorporated multiplexing indices. The protocol used a single primer pair to amplify all rearrangements within a chain, which avoided primer bias, and attached molecular barcodes to each cDNA molecule. Purified cDNA was joined by T4 RNA Ligase 1 to a 5' RACE adapter carrying a random hexamer and the SP2 sequencing primer site. With slow temperature ramps used to favor optimal annealing, second strand synthesis was primed from the SP2 site with Phusion polymerase. Each molecule's 12-nucleotide barcode consisted of two random hexamer sequences, both added before amplification and joined together. An amplification PCR of around 25 cycles with P5s and P7 primers came after a short first PCR that had added P5 and P7 adapter elements plus a second index. Libraries received roughly 26 PCR cycles in total, were quantified on a Qubit, sized on a Bioanalyzer, and diluted to 4 nM. The normalized libraries were sequenced on an Illumina MiSeq using 2 x 250 paired-end kits. MinElute columns were the means by which the reverse transcription reactions were cleaned up, and the reactions were eluted into 9 to 10 ul Tris-Cl. A 1:1 ratio of AMPure XP beads was used to clean the adapter ligations after they had run for roughly 25 hours at 16 degrees C. The study's processing was this. Demultiplexed FASTQ files were processed with a modified Decombinator by which V, J, insert and barcode information was output. Sequences that shared a barcode but differed from the dominant sequence were discarded as errors, and original cDNA molecules were estimated by counting barcodes clustered at Levenshtein distance 3. Downstream analyses used R packages ineq, vegan, igraph and RCytoscape, with IMGT nomenclature and CDR3 definitions. To avoid skew from clonal expansion, each TCR was counted once, and V gene usage was computed over distinct sequences. Within a donor, similarity networks joined unique CDR3 amino acid sequences in every case where two of them were separated by a single Levenshtein edit. The authors compiled published HIV-specific CDR3s (just over 90 alpha, approximately 700 beta) and CMV-specific CDR3s (about 13 alpha, a few hundred beta) and searched for them in the repertoires. Random subsampling to size-matched repertoires showed patients' decreased diversity was not caused by their lower sequence numbers. Using fastp trimming at Q25 and MiXCR clonotype assembly, TCRdb reanalyzed the public sequencing data and kept in-frame beta chains. CDR3 protein duplicates are merged, each entry listing the most common genes and DNA. These V and J calls derive from TCRdb rather than the authors' analysis. The sample records approximately 9,300 distinct CDR3 sequences, 10% of which are singletons. Approximately 15% of the sample is taken by the ten largest.

The cysteine opens and the phenylalanine closes a CDR3 of 14 amino acids. Only the CDR3 DNA is retained, 42 bases long and in frame from the first base. The germline V gene supplies CDR1 MNHEY and CDR2 SVGAGI. V is cut back by 6 bases and J by 0 bases, with 4 bases in the junction unmatched. This clonotype was seen ten or more times. The target of this receptor is not known. No base quality values were provided; no much bigger clone lies one nucleotide off. Sequenced material: blood, taken before antiretroviral therapy. The chain links TRBV6-5 with TRBJ2-7, and 8 junctional nucleotides match TRBD1. The sequence was collected from an adult with HIV infection. The DNA is TGTGCCAGCAGGGGACAGGTTGGCTCCTACGAGCAGTACTTC. It translates to CASRGQVGSYEQYF.